The next 30 T cell receptor beta chains were all read from a single sample in a study of beta chain features in type 1 diabetes. Study-wide results and limits: Moderate but significant shortening of TCRB CDR3s was recorded in all four CD4+ subsets from Type 1 diabetes patients.

No antigen has been assigned to these receptors. Expressed TCRB transcripts were sequenced, since all the RNA that had been isolated was reverse transcribed. Method: immunoSEQ multiplex PCR; TCRdb's copy keeps in-frame clones and lacks some. This sample carries roughly 140,000 clones, 10% of them seen once, and the ten largest clones take under 0.55%. The material sequenced was central memory CD4+ T cells from blood. The origin of the receptors is a man in his thirties or forties with type 1 diabetes.

In its sample, this clone was seen a few times. The chain is built from TRBV4-3 and TRBJ2-1; 10 positions match TRBD2. The CDR3 runs 18 residues. Germline V gives CDR1 LGHNA, CDR2 YSLEER. V shed 0 bases, J shed 8 bases, and the junction held 13 bases outside the gene matches. CDR3 nucleotides: TGCGCCAGCAGCCAAGAGTCCCTAGCGGGAGCTTTGGGCGATGAGCAGTTCTTC. This encodes CASSQESLAGALGDEQFF.

There are a few counts of this clone. The chain uses TRBV2 and TRBJ2-7, with 10 bases lining up with TRBD2. The CDR3 extends over 16 amino acids. The germline V gene encodes CDR1 SNHLY and CDR2 FYNNEI. With V trimmed by 6 bases and J by 7 bases, 15 bases remained unmatched. CDR3 amino acids: CASSSLGLAGGSEQYF. CDR3 DNA: TGTGCCAGCAGCTCCCTCGGGTTAGCGGGAGGTTCGGAGCAGTACTTC.

This chain joins TRBV5-1 and TRBJ1-1; D perhaps matches TRBD1 (6 bases). V lost 7 bases and J lost 1, with 14 bases in between. Germline values: CDR1 SGHRS, CDR2 YFSETQ. The CDR3 is 14 amino acids. This CDR3 reads CASGLQGPNTEAFF. Written as DNA, the CDR3 is TGCGCCAGCGGGCTACAGGGACCGAACACTGAAGCTTTCTTT. Using reference TRBV5-1 and TRBJ1-1 for the parts outside the CDR3, the full variable domain is KAGVTQTPRYLIKTRGQQVTLSCSPISGHRSVSWYQQTPGQGLQFLFEYFSETQRNKGNFPGRFSGRQFSNSRSEMNVSTLELGDSALYLCASGLQGPNTEAFFGQGTRLTVV.

V usage is TRBV19 and J usage is TRBJ2-7, with 11 bases lining up with TRBD2. V shed 5 bases, J shed 3 bases, and the junction held 6 bases outside the gene matches. This CDR3 has 15 amino acids. CDR1 LNHDA and CDR2 SQIVND come from the germline V gene (reference sequence). The CDR3 spells CASSDTSGSRYEQYF. CDR3 nucleotides: TGTGCCAGTAGTGATACTAGCGGGAGTCGCTACGAGCAGTACTTC.

This clone was detected only a few times. The genes are TRBV28 and TRBJ1-2, with D uncertain. CDR1 is MDHEN, CDR2 SYDVKM, per germline. CDR3 length: 14 residues. Trimming left V 2 bases short and J 3 bases short, with 10 bases between. This chain's CDR3 is CASSLGAGHYGYTF. CDR3 DNA sequence: TGTGCCAGCAGTTTAGGCGCAGGTCACTATGGCTACACCTTC.

This clone showed up just a few times. J is TRBJ2-1 and V is TRBV18, with D perhaps TRBD1 (5 bases). The CDR3 is 13 amino acids. V lost 6 bases and J 5 bases, leaving 11 bases between the germline ends. Germline CDR1 and CDR2: KGHSH and LQKENI. CDR3 in amino acids: CASSPVGDNEQFF. For the CDR3, the DNA is TGTGCCAGCTCCCCGGTAGGGGACAATGAGCAGTTCTTC.

The rearrangement joins TRBV29-1 to TRBJ2-1; no definite D call. V was clipped by 0 bases and J by 7 bases, with 7 bases between them. The CDR3 contains 12 residues. The germline gives CDR1 SQVTM, CDR2 ANQGSEA. CDR3 nucleotide sequence: TGCAGCGTTGAAGATACGAGGAATGAGCAGTTCTTC. Protein product: CSVEDTRNEQFF.

This clone was found a few times. The V and J genes are TRBV7-9 and TRBJ1-2, with 9 bases that match TRBD1. Germline values: CDR1 SEHNR, CDR2 FQNEAQ (reference sequence). The J segment lost 6 bases and the V segment lost 1 base, leaving 6 bases of the junction unmatched. This CDR3 has 15 residues. The DNA for the CDR3 is TGTGCCAGCAGCTTAGGCGGGACAGGGATGAATGGCTACACCTTC. This sequence encodes CASSLGGTGMNGYTF.

The chain employs TRBV7-9 and TRBJ1-4; 7 bases fit TRBD1. Trimming cost V 6 bases and J 0 bases; bases outside gene matches: 4. Germline-derived CDR1 and CDR2 are SEHNR and FQNEAQ (reference sequence). The CDR3 has 15 amino acids. This CDR3 reads CASSPRGATNEKLFF. CDR3 sequence (DNA): TGTGCCAGCAGTCCCAGGGGGGCAACTAATGAAAAACTGTTTTTT.

The V and J genes are TRBV7-9 and TRBJ2-6; TRBD2 agrees at 12 bases. The CDR3 spans 17 residues. Germline V CDR1 and CDR2: SEHNR, FQNEAQ (reference sequence). V was clipped by 6 bases and J by 2 bases; unmatched bases: 5. CDR3 residues: CASSLWTSGAGANVLTF. DNA for the CDR3: TGTGCCAGCAGTCTCTGGACTAGCGGGGCTGGGGCCAACGTCCTGACTTTC.

The CDR3 spells CASSLTGSHTGELFF. CDR3 bases: TGTGCCAGCAGCTTAACCGGGAGTCACACCGGGGAGCTGTTTTTT. The V gene is TRBV7-3, the J gene TRBJ2-2, with D tentatively TRBD2 (6 bases). Deletions cut 0 bases from V and 3 bases from J, with 8 bases between. Per germline, CDR1 SGHTA and CDR2 FQGTGA. This CDR3 comprises 15 residues.

This clone was seen more than once but under ten times. J is TRBJ2-6 and V is TRBV2; D uncertain. From germline, CDR1 is SNHLY and CDR2 FYNNEI. V lost 4 bases and J lost 0, with 7 bases in between. This CDR3 has 15 residues. CDR3 protein: CASSVSPSGANVLTF. Written as DNA, the CDR3 is TGTGCCAGCAGTGTTAGCCCCTCTGGGGCCAACGTCCTGACTTTC.

There are a few counts of this clone. The chain joins TRBV5-1 to TRBJ2-5; D is perhaps TRBD2 (6 bases). The germline V gene has CDR1 SGHRS and CDR2 YFSETQ. Trimming removed 2 bases at V and 11 bases at J, with 16 bases between. The CDR3 is made up of 13 amino acids. The CDR3 DNA follows: TGCGCCAGCAGCTTTTATCTTAAACGGGAGCAGTACTTC. The encoded protein is CASSFYLKREQYF.

The rearrangement uses TRBV5-1 and TRBJ2-7; tentative D call: TRBD1 (5 bases). CDR3 length: 13 residues. Germline CDR1 reads SGHRS; CDR2 reads YFSETQ. Trimming stripped 0 bases from V and 6 bases from J, with 10 bases between. CDR3 in DNA: TGCGCCAGCAGCTTGGAAGGGGCTGCCGAGCAGTACTTC. This encodes CASSLEGAAEQYF.

The chain has TRBV29-1 and TRBJ2-7; 12 bases fit TRBD2. Germline CDR1 reads SQVTM; CDR2 reads ANQGSEA. The length of the CDR3 is 16 residues. After removal of 4 bases from V and 7 bases from J, the junction contained 14 bases not matched to a gene. Here the CDR3 reads CSVGGGLAGPLGEQYF. The CDR3 bases are TGCAGCGTTGGGGGCGGACTAGCGGGACCCTTAGGGGAGCAGTACTTC.

This clone was detected a few times. This chain joins TRBV4-1 and TRBJ1-5; D is undetermined. Trimming removed 0 bases at V and 6 bases at J, with 6 bases between. Per germline, CDR1 MGHRA and CDR2 YSYEKL. There are 13 residues in the CDR3. Written as DNA, the CDR3 is TGCGCCAGCAGCCAAGATGTAGCTCAGCCCCAGCATTTT. Translated, it gives CASSQDVAQPQHF.

Ten or more counts support this clone. The rearrangement links TRBV27 to TRBJ2-1; D unclear. Germline-derived CDR1 and CDR2 are MNHEY and SMNVEV (reference sequence). The CDR3 covers 13 residues. V lost 2 bases, J lost 0 bases, and 2 bases lay in between. In DNA form, the CDR3 reads TGTGCCAGCAGTTTACGCTCCTACAATGAGCAGTTCTTC. It encodes CASSLRSYNEQFF.

The rearrangement links TRBV13 to TRBJ2-3; perhaps TRBD1 as D (6 bases). Trimming took off 5 bases at V and 2 bases at J, with 11 bases between the two ends. The CDR3 has 14 amino acids. In germline, CDR1 is PRHDT, CDR2 FYEKMQ (reference sequence). CDR3 nucleotide sequence: TGTGCCAGCAGCCCAAGGACAGTCACAGATACGCAGTATTTT. Its protein is CASSPRTVTDTQYF. The full variable domain, completed using reference TRBV13 and TRBJ2-3, is AAGVIQSPRHLIKEKRETATLKCYPIPRHDTVYWYQQGPGQDPQFLISFYEKMQSDKGSIPDRFSAQQFSDYHSELNMSSLELGDSALYFCASSPRTVTDTQYFGPGTRLTVL.

This chain uses TRBV27 with TRBJ2-7, with 12 positions matching TRBD2. V lost 3 bases, J lost 9 bases, and 12 bases stayed unmatched. The CDR3 is made up of 16 amino acids. The germline V gene encodes CDR1 MNHEY and CDR2 SMNVEV (reference sequence). CDR3 sequence (DNA): TGTGCCAGCAGTTTCGCCTCCGGGACTAGCGGGCACCCGCAGTACTTC. It codes for CASSFASGTSGHPQYF.

The chain is built from TRBV15 and TRBJ1-1, with TRBD1 as a possible D gene (6 bases). CDR1 and CDR2 from the germline V gene are LNHNV and YYDKDF (reference sequence). Trimming removed 2 bases from V and 7 bases from J, with 8 bases in between. This CDR3 comprises 12 residues. In DNA, the CDR3 is TGTGCCACCAGCAGAATGGACAGTGAAGCTTTCTTT. Its protein product is CATSRMDSEAFF.

V usage is TRBV7-8 and J usage is TRBJ2-1; possibly TRBD1 for D (6 bases). The germline CDR1 and CDR2 sequences are SGHVS and FQNEAQ. This CDR3 is built from 15 residues. V gave up 5 bases and J gave up 5 bases, with 16 bases separating them. DNA for the CDR3: TGTGCCAGCAGCCAGGCCAGGGGTGATCACAATGAGCAGTTCTTC. It yields the protein CASSQARGDHNEQFF.

This chain joins TRBV10-3 and TRBJ2-7, with 7 bases aligning to TRBD2. Germline V CDR1 and CDR2: ENHRY, SYGVKD. V lost 6 bases, J lost 2 bases, and 10 bases stayed unmatched. The CDR3 extends over 15 amino acids. CDR3 in DNA: TGTGCCATCAGCGGAACGGGAGGATGGGCCTACGAGCAGTACTTC. Protein sequence: CAISGTGGWAYEQYF.

This clone was picked up a small number of times. The chain carries TRBV7-9 and TRBJ2-7, with D possibly matching TRBD1 (6 bases). Per germline, CDR1 SEHNR and CDR2 FQNEAQ (reference sequence). Trimming took 5 bases from V and 2 from J, leaving 13 bases between them. There are 14 residues in the CDR3. CDR3 residues: CASSPPRGTYEQYF. CDR3 nucleotides: TGTGCCAGCAGCCCACCGAGGGGGACCTACGAGCAGTACTTC.

This clone was seen more than once but under ten times. The rearrangement links TRBV21-1 to TRBJ2-7; the table gives TRBD1 as D, unverified against the DNA. TRBV21-1 is a listed pseudogene. The CDR3 runs 14 residues. The CDR3 DNA follows: TGTGCCAGCAGCGTACGCGACAGGGGCTACGAGCAGTACTTC. This gives the protein CASSVRDRGYEQYF.

The table lists this clone with a few counts. V usage is TRBV20-1 and J usage is TRBJ2-1; no reliable D call. Trimming removed 2 bases from V and 6 bases from J, with 5 bases in between. This CDR3 region has 11 residues. Germline V lookup: CDR1 DFQATT, CDR2 SNEGSKA (reference sequence). The CDR3: CSARIRNEQFF. DNA of the CDR3: TGCAGTGCTAGAATTCGCAATGAGCAGTTCTTC.

This clone was observed a few times. The chain employs TRBV5-1 and TRBJ2-5, with TRBD1 matching over 7 bases. The CDR3 consists of 14 residues. V lost 3 bases and J lost 5; bases outside the gene matches: 7. Germline V gives CDR1 SGHRS, CDR2 YFSETQ. CDR3 bases: TGCGCCAGCAGCTCGACGACAGGGTCGGAGACCCAGTACTTC. Its protein product is CASSSTTGSETQYF.

V and J are TRBV7-9 and TRBJ1-2, with 7 bases matching TRBD1. This CDR3 has 14 residues. The germline CDR1 and CDR2 sequences are SEHNR and FQNEAQ (reference sequence). Trimming cost V 1 base and J 5 bases; bases outside gene matches: 4. CDR3 nucleotides: TGTGCCAGCAGCTTAGGAGAGGGGGCGTATGGCTACACCTTC. Its translation is CASSLGEGAYGYTF.

This clone occurred a few times. The rearrangement links TRBV5-1 to TRBJ1-1; 11 bases line up with TRBD1. Per germline, CDR1 SGHRS and CDR2 YFSETQ. Losses at the gene ends were 2 bases for V and 4 bases for J; bases not matched to a gene: 1. There are 14 residues in the CDR3. CDR3 bases: TGCGCCAGCAGCTTAGGGACAGGGGGCACTGAAGCTTTCTTT. Translating gives CASSLGTGGTEAFF.

The chain joins TRBV28 to TRBJ1-1; 8 bases are a match to TRBD1. This CDR3 region has 15 residues. After removal of 5 bases from V and 11 bases from J, the junction contained 16 bases not matched to a gene. The germline gives CDR1 MDHEN, CDR2 SYDVKM. The CDR3, as DNA: TGTGCCAGCAGTCTTGACAGGGGCCTTCTTGGGTTGGCTTTCTTT. This gives the protein CASSLDRGLLGLAFF. The variable domain in full, with the rest retrieved from reference TRBV28 and TRBJ1-1, is DVKVTQSSRYLVKRTGEKVFLECVQDMDHENMFWYRQDPGLGLRLIYFSYDVKMKEKGDIPEGYSVSREKKERFSLILESASTNQTSMYLCASSLDRGLLGLAFFGQGTRLTVV.

There are a few counts of this clone. This sequence joins TRBV5-1 and TRBJ2-7; maybe TRBD1 (6 bases). Between the trimmed V and J ends, which lost 1 base and 3 bases, there was a span of 17 bases. The CDR3 covers 16 residues. From germline, CDR1 is SGHRS and CDR2 YFSETQ. The CDR3 is CASSLTPGQTYYEQYF. Written as DNA, the CDR3 is TGCGCCAGCAGCTTGACTCCCGGACAGACCTACTACGAGCAGTACTTC.